This entry lists 29 T cell receptor beta chains sequenced from one sample in a study of blood T cell repertoires in COVID-19. Data came from immunoSEQ multiplex PCR; TCRdb stores just in-frame clones and leaves some out. The sample lists roughly 150,000 clones, roughly four fifths occurring once. The sequenced sample was peripheral blood. Receptor source: a woman older than 75 with COVID-19, enrolled during active disease.

V usage is TRBV5-6 and J usage is TRBJ2-1; D gene unclear. The germline V and J ends were trimmed by 0 bases and 0 bases, with 7 bases remaining between them. The CDR3 is 15 residues long. The V gene's germline CDR1 is SGHDT and CDR2 YYEEEE. CDR3 coding DNA: TGTGCCAGCAGCTTGGGTGTCTCCTCCTACAATGAGCAGTTCTTC. Protein product: CASSLGVSSYNEQFF.

This clone has only one observation. The rearrangement uses TRBV19 and TRBJ1-1; D remains unclear. V lost 8 bases, J lost 5 bases, and 18 bases lay in between. CDR1 LNHDA and CDR2 SQIVND come from the germline V gene (reference sequence). The CDR3 loop spans 14 amino acids. The CDR3 DNA follows: TGTGCCAGTTCGCACGGCCGGCGGGAGACTGAAGCTTTCTTT. Encoded protein: CASSHGRRETEAFF. The whole variable domain, remainder taken from reference TRBV19 and TRBJ1-1, is DGGITQSPKYLFRKEGQNVTLSCEQNLNHDAMYWYRQDPGQGLRLIYYSQIVNDFQKGDIAEGYSVSREKKESFPLTVTSAQKNPTAFYLCASSHGRRETEAFFGQGTRLTVV.

There are a few counts of this clone. The J gene is TRBJ2-7, the V gene TRBV6-5, with 8 bases identical to TRBD2. Trimming at V came to 6 bases and at J to 0 bases, leaving 4 bases not matched to a gene. CDR3 length: 14 amino acids. Germline loops: CDR1 MNHEY, CDR2 SVGAGI. The CDR3 spells CASSLAGSSYEQYF. In DNA form, the CDR3 reads TGTGCCAGCAGCTTAGCGGGGAGCTCCTACGAGCAGTACTTC.

In this sample, this clone turned up a few times. The chain combines TRBV7-8 with TRBJ2-3; 7 bases are shared with TRBD1. Germline V gene lookup returns CDR1 SGHVS and CDR2 FQNEAQ. Unmatched junction bases numbered 5, after V lost 4 bases and J lost 1 base. CDR3 length: 15 residues. CDR3 sequence reads: CASSSDRVGTDTQYF. In DNA, the CDR3 is TGTGCCAGCAGCTCCGACAGGGTAGGCACAGATACGCAGTATTTT.

This chain joins TRBV5-4 and TRBJ1-2; 7 nucleotides agree with TRBD1. This CDR3 has 15 amino acids. Unmatched junction bases numbered 13, after V lost 4 bases and J lost 7 bases. Germline values: CDR1 SGHNT, CDR2 YYREEE (reference sequence). The DNA of the CDR3 is TGTGCCAGCAGCCCAAGGGACAGATCTTCCCTTGGCTACACCTTC. It specifies CASSPRDRSSLGYTF.

The chain is built from TRBV7-8 and TRBJ2-1, with D unclear. V gave up 5 bases and J gave up 4 bases, with 9 bases separating them. Germline assignment: CDR1 SGHVS and CDR2 FQNEAQ. The length of the CDR3 is 13 residues. In nucleotides, the CDR3 is TGTGCCAGCAGCGCGAATACGTACAATGAGCAGTTCTTC. The encoded protein is CASSANTYNEQFF.

This clone has only a few counts. The chain employs TRBV4-1 and TRBJ2-2; TRBD1 matches 12 bases. The CDR3 is made up of 18 amino acids. Germline CDR1 and CDR2: MGHRA and YSYEKL. Trimming took 2 bases from V and 4 from J; bases not matched to a gene: 8. CDR3 sequence reads: CASSQRSGTGGFTGELFF. The CDR3, as DNA: TGCGCCAGCAGCCAACGCTCTGGGACAGGGGGCTTCACCGGGGAGCTGTTTTTT.

This chain joins TRBV29-1 and TRBJ2-7, with D perhaps matching TRBD1 (7 bases). V lost 3 bases and J 4 bases, leaving 16 bases between the germline ends. Germline-derived CDR1 and CDR2 are SQVTM and ANQGSEA. This CDR3 has 14 residues. CDR3 loop: CSVERDSEHYEQYF. CDR3 bases: TGCAGCGTTGAGCGGGACAGTGAACATTACGAGCAGTACTTC.

V and J are TRBV29-1 and TRBJ2-5; 8 nucleotides line up with TRBD1. The CDR3 has 12 amino acids. Trimming removed 7 bases from V and 5 bases from J; junction bases left unmatched: 6. Germline V lookup: CDR1 SQVTM, CDR2 ANQGSEA. The CDR3 sequence is CSARTGWETQYF. The CDR3 bases are TGCAGCGCAAGGACAGGGTGGGAGACCCAGTACTTC. Based on the CDR3 plus reference TRBV29-1 and TRBJ2-5, the full variable domain is SAVISQKPSRDICQRGTSLTIQCQVDSQVTMMFWYRQQPGQSLTLIATANQGSEATYESGFVIDKFPISRPNLTFSTLTVSNMSPEDSSIYLCSARTGWETQYFGPGTRLLVL.

This chain connects TRBV7-2 to TRBJ2-3; a weak D match, TRBD2 (6 bases). The CDR3 covers 15 residues. Germline CDR1 reads SGHTA; CDR2 reads FQGNSA. Between the trimmed V and J ends, which lost 1 base and 1 base, there was a span of 9 bases. CDR3 in amino acids: CASSLVGGGTDTQYF. CDR3 sequence (DNA): TGTGCCAGCAGCTTAGTCGGAGGGGGCACAGATACGCAGTATTTT.

The V gene is TRBV29-1, the J gene TRBJ1-1, with 7 bases identical to TRBD1. The V and J ends lost 0 bases and 3 bases, in that order; junction bases with no gene match: 7. Germline CDR1 is SQVTM and CDR2 is ANQGSEA. This CDR3 region has 15 residues. CDR3 amino acids: CSVEDVAGGYTEAFF. The CDR3 nucleotides read TGCAGCGTTGAAGATGTGGCAGGGGGGTACACTGAAGCTTTCTTT.

V gene TRBV19 combines with J gene TRBJ1-2; D not certain. V shed 5 bases and J shed 3 bases, with 7 bases lying between them. Germline CDR1 is LNHDA and CDR2 is SQIVND (reference sequence). This CDR3 comprises 12 residues. The CDR3 here is CASSSGYYGYTF. The CDR3, as DNA: TGTGCCAGTAGTTCGGGATACTATGGCTACACCTTC.

The V gene is TRBV2, the J gene TRBJ1-5; no clear D. This CDR3 is built from 14 residues. V was trimmed by 2 bases and J by 0 bases, leaving 5 bases between them. Germline CDR1 SNHLY, CDR2 FYNNEI. Written as DNA, the CDR3 is TGTGCCAGCAGTGAACAGTATAGCAATCAGCCCCAGCATTTT. It specifies CASSEQYSNQPQHF.

The chain links TRBV10-3 to TRBJ2-3, with unresolved D. Trimming took 7 bases from V and 5 from J, leaving 7 bases between them. Germline V lookup: CDR1 ENHRY, CDR2 SYGVKD. The length of the CDR3 is 11 residues. The CDR3 loop is CAINPLDTQYF. The CDR3 DNA follows: TGTGCCATCAATCCCCTAGATACGCAGTATTTT.

J is TRBJ2-2 and V is TRBV27; 10 bases are shared with TRBD2. The CDR3 sequence is 15 residues long. Losses at the gene ends were 6 bases for V and 5 bases for J; bases not matched to a gene: 6. Germline CDR1 reads MNHEY; CDR2 reads SMNVEV (reference sequence). CDR3 sequence: CASSRGAGGTGELFF. The CDR3 DNA is TGTGCCAGCAGCAGGGGAGCGGGAGGGACCGGGGAGCTGTTTTTT.

The chain couples TRBV7-9 to TRBJ2-3; D might be TRBD2 (7 bases). The CDR3 has 19 residues. V was pared by 5 bases and J by 1 base, with 25 bases between. Germline CDR1 and CDR2: SEHNR and FQNEAQ (reference sequence). CDR3 sequence: CASSTGGGLPWGGTDTQYF. In nucleotides, the CDR3 is TGTGCCAGCAGCACCGGCGGGGGCCTACCCTGGGGGGGCACAGATACGCAGTATTTT.

Turning to this clone: One end of the junction is discordant with germline, which a read error may explain. In DNA, the CDR3 is TGTGCTAGCACCCTGGGGGGATTCGCCGGGGAGCTGTTTTTT. Translated, it gives CASTLGGFAGELFF. The V gene is TRBV7-7, the J gene TRBJ2-2; the D gene is possibly TRBD2 (6 bases). Germline-derived CDR1 and CDR2 are SSHAT and FNYEAQ (reference sequence). This CDR3 contains 14 residues.

V usage is TRBV19 and J usage is TRBJ2-3; 11 bases match TRBD1. Germline CDR1 reads LNHDA; CDR2 reads SQIVND (reference sequence). Trimming cost V 7 bases and J 2 bases; bases outside gene matches: 5. The CDR3 totals 15 residues. The CDR3 region is CASKGTGGFTDTQYF. The CDR3 DNA reads TGTGCCAGTAAGGGGACAGGGGGTTTCACAGATACGCAGTATTTT. Variable domain in full (rest from reference TRBV19 and TRBJ2-3): DGGITQSPKYLFRKEGQNVTLSCEQNLNHDAMYWYRQDPGQGLRLIYYSQIVNDFQKGDIAEGYSVSREKKESFPLTVTSAQKNPTAFYLCASKGTGGFTDTQYFGPGTRLTVL.

V and J are TRBV7-9 and TRBJ2-7; 11 bases align to TRBD1. CDR1 is SEHNR and CDR2 is FQNEAQ in the germline V gene (reference sequence). This CDR3 contains 18 residues. The junction had 19 bases not matched to a gene; V was cut back by 10 bases and J by 2 bases. CDR3 DNA sequence: TGTGCCACCGGGGGTCCGGGACAGGGGGTAGTAAACCCCTACGAGCAGTACTTC. It translates to CATGGPGQGVVNPYEQYF.

This chain links TRBV10-3 with TRBJ2-1; TRBD2 is a possible D gene (5 bases). There are 13 residues in the CDR3. Trimming removed 6 bases from V and 7 bases from J, with 13 bases in between. CDR1 and CDR2 (germline): ENHRY, SYGVKD. CDR3 protein: CAISLLVGNEQFF. CDR3 nucleotides: TGTGCCATCAGCTTACTAGTGGGTAATGAGCAGTTCTTC.

The V call is TRBV4-1, the J call TRBJ2-3; 10 positions agree with TRBD2. Germline values: CDR1 MGHRA, CDR2 YSYEKL. After removal of 4 bases from V and 2 bases from J, the junction contained 6 bases not matched to a gene. The CDR3 consists of 16 residues. The CDR3 sequence is CASSRFSGGSTDTQYF. CDR3 in DNA: TGCGCCAGCAGCCGCTTTAGCGGGGGGTCCACAGATACGCAGTATTTT.

This sequence joins TRBV27 and TRBJ2-1; D is undetermined. This CDR3 has 14 amino acids. V lost 0 bases to trimming and J lost 5 bases, with 8 bases between them. Germline V gene sequence: CDR1 MNHEY, CDR2 SMNVEV (reference sequence). The CDR3 region is CASSLSYFDNEQFF. The CDR3 bases are TGTGCCAGCAGTTTATCGTACTTCGACAATGAGCAGTTCTTC.

The CDR3 DNA reads TGTGCCAGCAGCTTGGCGGGGGGCACAGATACGCAGTATTTT. Its translation is CASSLAGGTDTQYF. The chain combines TRBV5-4 with TRBJ2-3, with a tentative D call TRBD2 (6 bases). Trimming shortened V by 0 bases and J by 1 base, and 6 bases separated the two germline ends. From germline, CDR1 is SGHNT and CDR2 YYREEE (reference sequence). This CDR3 has 14 amino acids.

This clone was seen only a few times. The chain links TRBV5-8 to TRBJ1-6; D ambiguous. V lost 0 bases, J lost 7 bases, and 8 bases lay in between. Germline assignment: CDR1 SGHTS and CDR2 YDEGEE. This CDR3 region has 14 residues. Written as DNA, the CDR3 is TGTGCCAGCAGCTTGGGAGTATTCAATTCACCCCTCCACTTT. Encoded protein: CASSLGVFNSPLHF.

The chain combines TRBV4-3 with TRBJ2-2, with D unclear. Trimming took 4 bases from V and 4 from J, leaving 10 bases between them. The germline V gene encodes CDR1 LGHNA and CDR2 YSLEER. The CDR3 consists of 14 residues. The chain's CDR3 is CASSPLYPTGELFF. CDR3 nucleotide sequence: TGCGCCAGCAGCCCCCTCTACCCCACCGGGGAGCTGTTTTTT.

The V gene is TRBV29-1, the J gene TRBJ2-3, with 13 bases lining up with TRBD2. CDR3 length: 15 residues. Germline CDR1 is SQVTM and CDR2 is ANQGSEA. The junction had 8 bases not matched to a gene; V was cut back by 7 bases and J by 4 bases. CDR3 in amino acids: CSATGLAGSADTQYF. CDR3 DNA: TGCAGCGCCACGGGACTAGCGGGATCTGCAGATACGCAGTATTTT.

V gene TRBV19 combines with J gene TRBJ2-2; D possibly corresponds to TRBD2 (6 bases). CDR3 size: 18 residues. CDR1 and CDR2 from the germline V gene are LNHDA and SQIVND (reference sequence). V lost 2 bases to trimming and J lost 0 bases, with 16 bases between them. CDR3 sequence: CASSIRRRGRTNTGELFF. In DNA form, the CDR3 reads TGTGCCAGTAGTATAAGGCGGAGGGGCCGAACGAACACCGGGGAGCTGTTTTTT.

This sequence joins TRBV5-8 and TRBJ2-7; perhaps TRBD2 as D (5 bases). This CDR3 spans 16 amino acids. The germline gives CDR1 SGHTS, CDR2 YDEGEE. V dropped 1 base and J dropped 2 bases, with 16 bases sitting between them. The CDR3 spells CASSLWVRTGTYEQYF. CDR3 nucleotides: TGTGCCAGCAGCTTGTGGGTCCGGACGGGGACCTACGAGCAGTACTTC. The whole variable domain, remainder taken from reference TRBV5-8 and TRBJ2-7, is EAGVTQSPTHLIKTRGQQATLRCSPISGHTSVYWYQQALGLGLQFLLWYDEGEERNRGNFPPRFSGRQFPNYSSELNVNALELEDSALYLCASSLWVRTGTYEQYFGPGTRLTVT.

This sequence joins TRBV5-1 and TRBJ1-2; D is ambiguous. Trimming took off 1 base at V and 3 bases at J, with 10 bases between the two ends. The CDR3 extends over 14 amino acids. Germline V gene data show CDR1 as SGHRS and CDR2 as YFSETQ. CDR3 coding DNA: TGCGCCAGCAGCTTGACACCGGGAGACTATGGCTACACCTTC. Encoded protein: CASSLTPGDYGYTF. Full variable domain (missing parts from reference TRBV5-1 and TRBJ1-2): KAGVTQTPRYLIKTRGQQVTLSCSPISGHRSVSWYQQTPGQGLQFLFEYFSETQRNKGNFPGRFSGRQFSNSRSEMNVSTLELGDSALYLCASSLTPGDYGYTFGSGTRLTVV.